The 29 T cell receptor beta chains below all came from one sample that was sequenced in a study of CD8+CD57+ T cells in acquired aplastic anemia (dated 2018 in TCRdb). Sequencing was performed on an Illumina HiSeq 2000. Profiling of TCR beta VDJ combinations and CDR3 sequences used genomic DNA as the template. Clones were called with MiXCR by TCRdb after fastp trimmed the public reads at Q25, and only in-frame beta chains were retained. Each record represents a unique CDR3 protein, reported with the most common genes and DNA among its rows. Recorded for this sample are under 500,000 distinct CDR3 sequences; over 25% of them occurred a single time. Together, the top ten hold under 0.95% of the sample. Expansion of CD8+CD57+ cells had been shown by flow cytometry in the patients chosen for sequencing. Sequencing was performed on sorted CD4+, CD8+, or CD8+CD57+ T cells (not recorded which) from PBMCs. Receptor source: a human donor with aplastic anemia.

This clonotype was observed at least ten times. The chain's CDR3 is CASSLVVSSSYEQYF. The DNA of the CDR3 is TGTGCCAGCAGCTTAGTGGTCTCCAGCTCCTACGAGCAGTACTTC. The chain has TRBV7-6 and TRBJ2-7; D is undetermined. The CDR3 consists of 15 residues. V was trimmed by 1 base and J by 0 bases, leaving 10 bases between them. The germline V gene has CDR1 SGHVS and CDR2 FNYEAQ.

This clonotype was seen many times. J is TRBJ2-3 and V is TRBV2; D is ambiguous. The CDR3 consists of 11 residues. The germline V and J ends were trimmed by 9 bases and 2 bases, with 6 bases remaining between them. Germline-derived CDR1 and CDR2 are SNHLY and FYNNEI. This CDR3 is CARATTDTQYF. The CDR3 DNA follows: TGTGCCAGAGCCACCACAGATACGCAGTATTTT.

This chain joins TRBV7-9 and TRBJ2-5, with D maybe TRBD1 (6 bases). Trimming took 2 bases from V and 6 from J, leaving 19 bases between them. Germline CDR1 is SEHNR and CDR2 is FQNEAQ (reference sequence). The length of the CDR3 is 16 residues. The CDR3 sequence is CASSLPALGRGQTQYF. The CDR3, as DNA: TGTGCCAGCAGCTTACCGGCCCTGGGCAGGGGACAGACCCAGTACTTC.

The chain links TRBV5-4 to TRBJ2-2, with TRBD1 matching over 9 bases. The CDR3 totals 16 residues. Per germline, CDR1 SGHNT and CDR2 YYREEE (reference sequence). The trim removed 0 bases at V and 7 bases at J, leaving 7 bases unmatched. The CDR3: CASSLVGTGKIGELFF. DNA of the CDR3: TGTGCCAGCAGCTTGGTCGGGACAGGGAAAATCGGGGAGCTGTTTTTT. The full variable domain, completed using reference TRBV5-4 and TRBJ2-2, is ETGVTQSPTHLIKTRGQQVTLRCSSQSGHNTVSWYQQALGQGPQFIFQYYREEENGRGNFPPRFSGLQFPNYSSELNVNALELDDSALYLCASSLVGTGKIGELFFGEGSRLTVL.

This clonotype was detected only once. The chain uses TRBV7-2 and TRBJ2-7, with TRBD1 matching over 9 bases. The germline gives CDR1 SGHTA, CDR2 FQGNSA. This CDR3 contains 14 residues. Losses at the gene ends were 3 bases for V and 7 bases for J; bases not matched to a gene: 7. The CDR3 DNA follows: TGTGCCAGCAGCTTCGGACAGGGGCCGGTTGAGCAGTACTTC. It is translated as CASSFGQGPVEQYF.

This clonotype was counted at least ten times. The rearrangement uses TRBV19 and TRBJ2-3; D ambiguous. This CDR3 is built from 12 residues. Trimming removed 5 bases at V and 11 bases at J, with 14 bases between. Germline V lookup: CDR1 LNHDA, CDR2 SQIVND (reference sequence). The CDR3 bases are TGTGCCAGTAGTCCTACGATGGGTGGGCAGTATTTT. This translates into CASSPTMGGQYF.

The sample holds a few counts of this clonotype. This chain links TRBV7-8 with TRBJ1-3, with TRBD1 identical over 10 bases. The CDR3 extends over 18 amino acids. V shed 5 bases, J shed 0 bases, and the junction held 10 bases outside the gene matches. Germline V lookup: CDR1 SGHVS, CDR2 FQNEAQ. The CDR3 region is CASSRGTGVLASGNTIYF. CDR3 DNA: TGTGCCAGCAGCCGCGGGACAGGGGTTCTGGCCTCTGGAAACACCATATATTTT.

The chain links TRBV20-1 to TRBJ1-3; no clear D gene. Germline V gives CDR1 DFQATT, CDR2 SNEGSKA (reference sequence). CDR3 length: 15 residues. The V end lost 5 bases, the J end lost 0 bases, and 14 bases lay between the germline ends. CDR3 loop: CSAREGEHSGNTIYF. The CDR3 nucleotides read TGCAGTGCTCGCGAGGGAGAGCACTCTGGAAACACCATATATTTT.

The chain employs TRBV7-9 and TRBJ1-5; 8 bases fit TRBD1. CDR1 and CDR2 from the germline V gene are SEHNR and FQNEAQ (reference sequence). Trimming removed 4 bases from V and 7 bases from J; junction bases left unmatched: 6. The CDR3 contains 14 residues. The CDR3 spells CASSSDRVGQPQHF. The CDR3 region has the DNA TGTGCCAGCAGCTCGGACAGGGTTGGCCAGCCCCAGCATTTT.

This chain links TRBV12-3 or TRBV12-4 with TRBJ2-2; a weak D match, TRBD1 (6 bases). The CDR3 is 13 amino acids. The V end was cut by 5 bases, the J end by 6 bases, with 10 bases between. CDR3 loop: CASSAQGSGELFF. The CDR3 bases are TGTGCCAGCAGTGCTCAGGGGTCCGGGGAGCTGTTTTTT.

Only a few counts were recorded for this clonotype. The chain combines TRBV7-2 with TRBJ2-5; TRBD2 aligns across 10 bases. Germline CDR1 and CDR2: SGHTA and FQGNSA. The CDR3 has 14 residues. Unmatched junction bases numbered 2, after V lost 3 bases and J lost 4 bases. This CDR3 is CASSFLAGGETQYF. As DNA, the CDR3 is TGTGCCAGCAGCTTCTTAGCGGGGGGAGAGACCCAGTACTTC.

This clonotype occurred many times. V is TRBV19 and J is TRBJ1-3, with D possibly TRBD1 on 6 matching bases. The germline gives CDR1 LNHDA, CDR2 SQIVND (reference sequence). V shed 3 bases and J shed 2 bases, with 11 bases lying between them. The CDR3 totals 15 residues. CDR3 nucleotides: TGTGCCAGTAGTATTCCGGCAGGGGCTGGAAACACCATATATTTT. This sequence encodes CASSIPAGAGNTIYF.

This clonotype was counted at least ten times. The chain employs TRBV7-9 and TRBJ2-2; no reliable D call. CDR3 length: 12 residues. Trimming shortened V by 3 bases and J by 5 bases, and 4 bases separated the two germline ends. The germline V gene encodes CDR1 SEHNR and CDR2 FQNEAQ (reference sequence). CDR3 sequence reads: CASSFLTGELFF. Here the CDR3 DNA reads TGTGCCAGCAGCTTTTTGACCGGGGAGCTGTTTTTT.

The chain has TRBV12-3 or TRBV12-4 and TRBJ2-2, with 10 bases fitting TRBD2. V was clipped by 3 bases and J by 6 bases; unmatched bases: 10. This CDR3 is 17 amino acids long. CDR3 in amino acids: CASSLGSGRAFSGELFF. The CDR3 DNA is TGTGCCAGCAGTTTGGGCAGCGGGAGGGCTTTTTCCGGGGAGCTGTTTTTT.

V usage is TRBV4-1 and J usage is TRBJ2-7, with D perhaps matching TRBD2 (5 bases). There are 16 residues in the CDR3. The germline V gene has CDR1 MGHRA and CDR2 YSYEKL. V gave up 0 bases and J gave up 1 base, with 13 bases separating them. The CDR3: CASSQEAAARSYEQYF. The CDR3 nucleotides are TGCGCCAGCAGCCAAGAAGCGGCCGCAAGATCCTACGAGCAGTACTTC.

V is TRBV15 and J is TRBJ1-2, with 8 bases aligning to TRBD1. The CDR3 covers 15 residues. Unmatched junction bases numbered 4, after V lost 0 bases and J lost 4 bases. CDR1 is LNHNV, CDR2 YYDKDF, per germline (reference sequence). The CDR3 loop is CATSRDTGGSYGYTF. The CDR3 DNA reads TGTGCCACCAGCAGAGATACAGGGGGAAGCTATGGCTACACCTTC.

The V gene is TRBV7-4, the J gene TRBJ2-3; D is undetermined. CDR3 length: 16 residues. Trimming left V 1 base short and J 3 bases short, with 14 bases between. Looked up from germline, CDR1 is SGHVT and CDR2 is SQSDAQ. CDR3 nucleotide sequence: TGTGCCAGCAGCTTAGGAGCCGTAGGAAGGACAGATACGCAGTATTTT. Amino acid sequence: CASSLGAVGRTDTQYF. Full variable domain (outside the CDR3, taken from reference TRBV7-4 and TRBJ2-3): GAGVSQSPRYKVAKRGRDVALRCDSISGHVTLYWYRQTLGQGSEVLTYSQSDAQRDKSGRPSGRFSAERPERSVSTLKIQRTEQGDSAVYLCASSLGAVGRTDTQYFGPGTRLTVL.

This clonotype was recorded many times. The chain carries TRBV12-3 or TRBV12-4 and TRBJ1-3; D not resolved. V gave up 9 bases and J gave up 3 bases, with 12 bases separating them. This CDR3 contains 13 residues. CDR3 protein: CASQTGGGNTIYF. For the CDR3, the DNA is TGTGCCAGTCAAACGGGCGGTGGAAACACCATATATTTT.

This clonotype was seen just once. The genes are TRBV15 and TRBJ2-3; D unclear. CDR1 is LNHNV, CDR2 YYDKDF, per germline (reference sequence). CDR3 length: 16 residues. V gave up 1 base and J gave up 1 base, with 12 bases separating them. In nucleotides, the CDR3 is TGTGCCACCAGCAGAGCAGTGGGCGGTCGCACAGATACGCAGTATTTT. The encoded protein is CATSRAVGGRTDTQYF.

This clonotype was seen many times. The gene calls are TRBV29-1 and TRBJ2-1; TRBD2 matches 8 bases. Germline loops: CDR1 SQVTM, CDR2 ANQGSEA. V lost 8 bases and J lost 7; bases outside the gene matches: 19. This CDR3 is 16 amino acids long. In nucleotides, the CDR3 is TGCAGCTTTCGGCCCCAGAGGCGGGGGGTAAGGAATGAGCAGTTCTTC. Encoded protein: CSFRPQRRGVRNEQFF.

This clonotype was observed many times. The V and J genes are TRBV11-2 and TRBJ1-6; TRBD1 matches 8 bases. CDR1 and CDR2 from the germline V gene are SGHAT and FQNNGV. Losses at the gene ends were 1 base for V and 7 bases for J; bases not matched to a gene: 6. This CDR3 is 16 amino acids long. The CDR3 is CASSLVARTGNSPLHF. As DNA, the CDR3 is TGTGCCAGCAGCTTAGTGGCCAGGACAGGGAATTCACCCCTCCACTTT.

For this clonotype: This may arise from a read error, as a much more abundant clone is one base away. V gene TRBV11-1 combines with J gene TRBJ1-6; 7 bases fit TRBD1. J gave up 5 bases and V 5 bases, and 12 bases lay outside the gene matches. CDR3 length: 17 residues. Germline V gene data show CDR1 as SGHAT and CDR2 as FQDESV (reference sequence). CDR3 coding DNA: TGTGCCAGCAGCCAGACCGAGACAGGGAGTAATAATTCACCCCTCCACTTT. Amino acid sequence: CASSQTETGSNNSPLHF.

In regard to this clonotype: A single base separates this from a much larger clone, so it may be a read error. V gene TRBV7-3 combines with J gene TRBJ1-2, with 7 bases matching TRBD1. CDR3 length: 16 amino acids. Germline V gene lookup returns CDR1 SGHTA and CDR2 FQGTGA. The CDR3 reads CASSPKTGPANHGYTF. DNA of the CDR3: TGTGCCAGCAGCCCAAAGACAGGGCCAGCTAACCATGGCTACACCTTC.

This clonotype has at least ten counts. CDR3 region: CASRKEDGVQPQHF. CDR3 nucleotide sequence: TGTGCCAGCAGGAAGGAGGACGGGGTTCAGCCCCAGCATTTT. This chain connects TRBV2 to TRBJ1-5; no definite D call. This CDR3 has 14 residues. Per the germline V gene, CDR1 is SNHLY and CDR2 is FYNNEI. The V end lost 6 bases, the J end lost 6 bases, and 15 bases lay between the germline ends.

This clonotype was recorded many times. The rearrangement uses TRBV19 and TRBJ1-5, with D unclear. Trimming pared 5 bases from V and 2 bases from J, leaving 13 bases between. Germline-derived CDR1 and CDR2 are LNHDA and SQIVND (reference sequence). The CDR3 is made up of 15 amino acids. The CDR3 nucleotides are TGTGCCAGTAGTGGGTTGGGAGGAGGCAATCAGCCCCAGCATTTT. This sequence encodes CASSGLGGGNQPQHF.

This clonotype appeared many times. The chain couples TRBV5-1 to TRBJ2-3; D might be TRBD2 (5 bases). CDR3 length: 13 amino acids. V gave up 6 bases and J gave up 3 bases, with 11 bases separating them. Germline CDR1 is SGHRS and CDR2 is YFSETQ. CDR3 in amino acids: CASNVEGTDTQYF. CDR3 nucleotide sequence: TGCGCCAGCAACGTTGAGGGAACAGATACGCAGTATTTT.

This clonotype was observed a single time. V is TRBV7-6 and J is TRBJ1-4; no firm D call. The CDR3 is made up of 14 amino acids. CDR1 and CDR2 from the germline V gene are SGHVS and FNYEAQ. Trimming cost V 1 base and J 10 bases, with 13 bases left between them. CDR3 coding DNA: TGTGCCAGCAGCTTAGGCCATGCGGGTGGAAAACTGTTTTTT. Encoded protein: CASSLGHAGGKLFF.

The gene calls are TRBV28 and TRBJ2-7; 8 nucleotides match TRBD1. This CDR3 has 14 amino acids. Germline values: CDR1 MDHEN, CDR2 SYDVKM. V dropped 8 bases and J dropped 3; count of bases not matched to a gene: 9. CDR3 DNA sequence: TGTGCCAGCGTAGGGACAGGTGACCACTACGAGCAGTACTTC. Its translation is CASVGTGDHYEQYF.

V is TRBV27 and J is TRBJ2-3, with D unresolved. Deletions cut 2 bases from V and 1 base from J, with 10 bases between. The germline gives CDR1 MNHEY, CDR2 SMNVEV (reference sequence). The CDR3 has 15 residues. DNA of the CDR3: TGTGCCAGCAGTTTACGAGACCCCCGCACAGATACGCAGTATTTT. It is translated as CASSLRDPRTDTQYF.